One and the same sample provided the 20 T cell receptor beta chains below, sequenced in a study of shared clonotypes between healthy human individuals. Measured with immunoSEQ multiplex PCR; TCRdb has only the in-frame clones, and not every one. Of about 510,000 clones in the sample, about four fifths were seen once. Sequenced: PBMCs. These receptors all stem from a middle-aged woman in good health. Some clones in this sample may be carry-over from other donors' samples.

The chain has TRBV5-6 and TRBJ2-5; tentatively, D is TRBD2 (7 bases). With 3 bases removed from V and 4 bases from J, the gap between germline ends came to 16 bases. This CDR3 contains 15 residues. The V gene's germline CDR1 is SGHDT and CDR2 YYEEEE. The CDR3 region has the DNA TGTGCCAGCAGCTCCCCAAGGGGAGGGGGAGAGACCCAGTACTTC. Translated, it gives CASSSPRGGGETQYF.

This chain joins TRBV5-1 and TRBJ1-2, with TRBD1 matching 9 bases. The V gene end was trimmed by 2 bases and the J gene end by 4 bases; junction bases not matched to a gene: 6. The CDR3 runs to 15 residues. Germline V gene lookup returns CDR1 SGHRS and CDR2 YFSETQ. The CDR3 region is CASSFYPGQGYGYTF. CDR3 DNA: TGCGCCAGCAGCTTTTACCCGGGACAGGGCTATGGCTACACCTTC.

The sample holds a few counts of this clone. The genes are TRBV7-3 and TRBJ2-2, with D tentatively TRBD1 or TRBD2 (5 bases each). Germline-derived CDR1 and CDR2 are SGHTA and FQGTGA. The CDR3 contains 15 residues. V was pared by 2 bases and J by 0 bases, with 7 bases between. The CDR3 spells CASSLLGANTGELFF. The CDR3, as DNA: TGTGCCAGCAGCTTATTGGGGGCGAACACCGGGGAGCTGTTTTTT. The variable domain in full, completed from reference TRBV7-3 and TRBJ2-2, reads GAGVSQTPSNKVTEKGKYVELRCDPISGHTALYWYRQSLGQGPEFLIYFQGTGAADDSGLPNDRFFAVRPEGSVSTLKIQRTERGDSAVYLCASSLLGANTGELFFGEGSRLTVL.

The chain couples TRBV9 to TRBJ1-2; 9 bases align to TRBD1. Germline V gene lookup returns CDR1 SGDLS and CDR2 YYNGEE. The J segment lost 4 bases and the V segment lost 3 bases, leaving 4 bases of the junction unmatched. The CDR3 extends over 14 amino acids. Here the CDR3 reads CASSGDRATYGYTF. The CDR3 DNA sequence: TGTGCCAGCAGCGGGGACAGGGCCACCTATGGCTACACCTTC. Variable domain in full (rest from reference TRBV9 and TRBJ1-2): DSGVTQTPKHLITATGQRVTLRCSPRSGDLSVYWYQQSLDQGLQFLIQYYNGEERAKGNILERFSAQQFPDLHSELNLSSLELGDSALYFCASSGDRATYGYTFGSGTRLTVV.

The CDR3 DNA is TGTGCCAGCAGCGCAGGGAATAGCAATCAGCCCCAGCATTTT. Translated, it gives CASSAGNSNQPQHF. This chain joins TRBV5-4 and TRBJ1-5; D may be TRBD1 (5 bases). From germline, CDR1 is SGHNT and CDR2 YYREEE (reference sequence). V dropped 4 bases and J dropped 0 bases, with 8 bases sitting between them. This CDR3 is built from 14 residues. Together with reference TRBV5-4 and TRBJ1-5, the CDR3 gives the full variable domain: ETGVTQSPTHLIKTRGQQVTLRCSSQSGHNTVSWYQQALGQGPQFIFQYYREEENGRGNFPPRFSGLQFPNYSSELNVNALELDDSALYLCASSAGNSNQPQHFGDGTRLSIL.

There are a few counts of this clone. The chain joins TRBV9 to TRBJ1-5; tentative D call: TRBD1 (6 bases). Per germline, CDR1 SGDLS and CDR2 YYNGEE. Trimming took 2 bases from V and 7 from J, leaving 13 bases between them. There are 14 residues in the CDR3. The CDR3 protein is CASSVLDSMQPQHF. CDR3 coding DNA: TGTGCCAGCAGCGTCCTGGACAGCATGCAGCCCCAGCATTTT.

This chain links TRBV7-2 with TRBJ1-1; 7 bases match TRBD1. Germline V gene sequence: CDR1 SGHTA, CDR2 FQGNSA. This CDR3 region has 14 residues. V lost 5 bases, J lost 9 bases, and 12 bases stayed unmatched. The CDR3 protein is CASSEGTANRKAFF. The CDR3 DNA reads TGTGCCAGCAGCGAAGGGACAGCTAACCGCAAAGCTTTCTTT.

J is TRBJ1-2 and V is TRBV29-1; D is unclear. Germline loops: CDR1 SQVTM, CDR2 ANQGSEA. Trimming took off 5 bases at V and 1 base at J, with 17 bases between the two ends. This CDR3 is built from 15 residues. The CDR3 reads CSVSGGRPLNYGYTF. The CDR3 DNA follows: TGCAGCGTTTCAGGAGGCCGGCCCCTTAACTATGGCTACACCTTC.

The genes are TRBV27 and TRBJ1-6; D ambiguous. CDR1 is MNHEY, CDR2 SMNVEV, per germline (reference sequence). The CDR3 is 13 residues long. Deletions cut 6 bases from V and 9 bases from J, with 12 bases between. The CDR3 region is CASRVMISSPLHF. The CDR3 bases are TGTGCCAGCAGGGTGATGATCAGTTCACCCCTCCACTTT.

The V and J genes are TRBV19 and TRBJ2-5; no clear D gene. V dropped 3 bases and J dropped 5 bases, with 4 bases sitting between them. Germline CDR1 reads LNHDA; CDR2 reads SQIVND (reference sequence). The CDR3 is made up of 11 amino acids. CDR3 sequence reads: CASSIRETQYF. In DNA form, the CDR3 reads TGTGCCAGTAGTATTCGGGAGACCCAGTACTTC.

The V and J genes are TRBV5-1 and TRBJ1-2, with D possibly matching TRBD1 (5 bases). This CDR3 comprises 14 residues. Trimming removed 4 bases at V and 3 bases at J, with 13 bases between. Germline V gives CDR1 SGHRS, CDR2 YFSETQ. The CDR3 DNA is TGCGCCAGCAGCCCGTCGACAGACGACTATGGCTACACCTTC. Translated, it gives CASSPSTDDYGYTF.

J is TRBJ1-1 and V is TRBV6-1; D is ambiguous. The CDR3 consists of 15 residues. The germline V gene encodes CDR1 MNHNS and CDR2 SASEGT. Between the trimmed V and J ends, which lost 4 bases and 4 bases, there was a span of 16 bases. CDR3 bases: TGTGCCAGCAGTGTGGAGGAAGGAGGTGGCACTGAAGCTTTCTTT. Its protein is CASSVEEGGGTEAFF.

The rearrangement links TRBV7-9 to TRBJ2-3; TRBD2 agrees at 8 bases. Germline V gives CDR1 SEHNR, CDR2 FQNEAQ (reference sequence). V lost 5 bases and J lost 6; bases outside the gene matches: 10. CDR3 length: 15 amino acids. The CDR3 region has the DNA TGTGCCAGCAGCCCCTTCAAGCGGGAGAGCGATACGCAGTATTTT. As protein: CASSPFKRESDTQYF.

In regard to this clone: Additional DNA sequences in this sample encode the identical CDR3. V gene TRBV19 combines with J gene TRBJ2-3; TRBD2 matches 12 bases. The germline V gene encodes CDR1 LNHDA and CDR2 SQIVND (reference sequence). This CDR3 spans 13 amino acids. After removal of 9 bases from V and 6 bases from J, the junction contained 4 bases not matched to a gene. CDR3 amino acids: CASRLAGADTQYF. The CDR3 DNA sequence: TGTGCCAGCAGACTAGCGGGAGCCGATACGCAGTATTTT.

This rearrangement joins TRBV5-8 to TRBJ2-2, with D possibly called TRBD1 or TRBD2 (5 bases each). Trimming cost V 4 bases and J 4 bases, with 20 bases left between them. The CDR3 runs 17 residues. Germline lookup yields CDR1 SGHTS and CDR2 YDEGEE. CDR3 nucleotide sequence: TGTGCCAGCAGCCTACCTAGGGACGGCCTAACCACCGGGGAGCTGTTTTTT. As protein: CASSLPRDGLTTGELFF.

J is TRBJ2-5 and V is TRBV11-1; 9 bases match TRBD1. The V gene's germline CDR1 is SGHAT and CDR2 FQDESV (reference sequence). The CDR3 runs to 14 residues. J was trimmed by 5 bases and V by 5 bases; bases with no gene match: 6. CDR3 residues: CASSQTGGRETQYF. CDR3 nucleotide sequence: TGTGCCAGCAGCCAAACAGGGGGCCGTGAGACCCAGTACTTC.

This clone was detected once. The V call is TRBV5-5, the J call TRBJ1-3; D remains ambiguous. Between the trimmed V and J ends, which lost 1 base and 0 bases, there was a span of 8 bases. This CDR3 contains 15 residues. Germline V CDR1 and CDR2: SGHKS, YYEKEE (reference sequence). Here the CDR3 DNA reads TGTGCCAGCAGCTTGCGGGTCCTCTCTGGAAACACCATATATTTT. Its protein product is CASSLRVLSGNTIYF.

This chain uses TRBV6-4 with TRBJ2-3; perhaps TRBD2 as D (5 bases). CDR3 length: 16 residues. V gave up 3 bases and J gave up 2 bases, with 15 bases separating them. CDR1 is MRHNA and CDR2 is SNTAGT in the germline V gene. The CDR3 DNA reads as TGTGCCAGCAGTGATTCGGGTGCGGGTCACACAGATACGCAGTATTTT. Translation: CASSDSGAGHTDTQYF.

The CDR3 DNA reads as TGCAGTACCTACAGATACAATGAGCAGTTCTTC. Amino acids: CSTYRYNEQFF. The chain uses TRBV20-1 and TRBJ2-1; D is uncertain. Germline V lookup: CDR1 DFQATT, CDR2 SNEGSKA (reference sequence). The CDR3 runs to 11 residues. V lost 8 bases to trimming and J lost 4 bases, with 9 bases between them.

This clone occurred once. The genes are TRBV12-1 and TRBJ2-7; the table gives TRBD1 as D, unverified against the DNA. TRBV12-1 is shown as a pseudogene. CDR3 length: 14 amino acids. The CDR3 sequence: CASSIPAQGARQYF. The CDR3 nucleotides are TGTGCCAGCAGCATACCAGCTCAGGGGGCTAGGCAGTACTTC.